Given below is one TCR beta chain in context. This sample stems from a study of blood T cell repertoires in COVID-19. Study background: PBMCs, B-cell-depleted T cells, or T cells were the source of the cDNA or gDNA that made up the material.

Per germline, CDR1 MNHNS and CDR2 SASEGT. V dropped 2 bases and J dropped 1 base, with 14 bases sitting between them. The CDR3 runs 16 residues. Sequencing was performed with immunoSEQ multiplex PCR; in TCRdb, only in-frame clones are kept and a portion is missing. This sample has about 180,000 clones, with approximately 85% found just once. The sequenced sample was peripheral blood. This receptor was identified in a man between 60 and 70 years old with acute or convalescent COVID-19. This sequence joins TRBV6-1 and TRBJ1-1; D possibly corresponds to TRBD1 (5 bases). This chain's CDR3 is CASSERGGAWNTEAFF. As DNA, the CDR3 is TGTGCCAGCAGTGAAAGGGGCGGGGCCTGGAACACTGAAGCTTTCTTT.